A single sample gave rise to the 18 T cell receptor beta chains below, sequenced in a study of T cell clonotyping in hematopoietic cell transplantation. Repertoires were generated with immunoSEQ multiplex PCR, while TCRdb's copy carries only in-frame clones and drops some. In the table there are roughly 13,000 clones, roughly 76% of which are singletons. Sequences were derived from peripheral blood mononuclear cells, sampled 180 days after allogeneic stem cell transplant. These receptors all stem from a male patient aged 55-69 years who had an allogeneic stem cell transplant from an unrelated donor, so the T cells may come from the graft donor. Some clones in this sample may be carry-over from other donors' samples.

This chain joins TRBV6-1 and TRBJ2-7; D is perhaps TRBD1 (5 bases). Between the trimmed V and J ends, which lost 4 bases and 2 bases, there was a span of 12 bases. In germline, CDR1 is MNHNS, CDR2 SASEGT. CDR3 length equals 14 residues. CDR3 DNA sequence: TGTGCCAGCAGTGCGGCCCAGGGCACCTACGAGCAGTACTTC. It encodes CASSAAQGTYEQYF.

The rearrangement links TRBV29-1 to TRBJ2-7; a weak D match, TRBD2 (6 bases). Trimming cost V 7 bases and J 2 bases, with 21 bases left between them. Looked up from germline, CDR1 is SQVTM and CDR2 is ANQGSEA. This CDR3 comprises 15 residues. DNA for the CDR3: TGCAGCGCGGACTCCGGGGAGGCGAACCCCTACGAGCAGTACTTC. Protein: CSADSGEANPYEQYF.

CDR3 residues: CASSLGQGSDNEQFF. CDR3 nucleotides: TGTGCCAGCAGCCTGGGGCAGGGTAGCGACAATGAGCAGTTCTTC. The chain combines TRBV5-6 with TRBJ2-1, with D tentatively TRBD1 or TRBD2 (5 bases each). Germline V gene data show CDR1 as SGHDT and CDR2 as YYEEEE. The CDR3 is 15 amino acids. V lost 4 bases and J lost 5, with 16 bases in between.

Here the CDR3 reads CAISINRTQYF. CDR3 coding DNA: TGTGCCATCAGTATCAACCGAACGCAGTATTTT. The V call is TRBV10-3, the J call TRBJ2-3; D remains ambiguous. Germline CDR1 and CDR2: ENHRY and SYGVKD. V was cut by 5 bases and J by 9 bases, with 9 bases left in between. This CDR3 region has 11 residues.

The CDR3 sequence: CASGTGNQPQHF. The CDR3 bases are TGTGCCAGCGGGACAGGGAATCAGCCCCAGCATTTT. The J gene is TRBJ1-5, the V gene TRBV6-1, with 9 bases lining up with TRBD1. With 8 bases clipped from V and 4 bases from J, the junction kept 0 bases outside the gene matches. In germline, CDR1 is MNHNS, CDR2 SASEGT. The CDR3 length is 12 residues.

The V and J genes are TRBV28 and TRBJ2-7; D possibly matches TRBD1 or TRBD2 (6 bases each). CDR3 length: 15 residues. Per the germline V gene, CDR1 is MDHEN and CDR2 is SYDVKM. V was shortened by 5 bases and J by 2 bases, with 16 bases between the two germline ends. The CDR3 here is CASSPGAGHTYEQYF. CDR3 sequence (DNA): TGTGCCAGCAGTCCGGGGGCAGGTCACACCTACGAGCAGTACTTC.

The rearrangement uses TRBV29-1 and TRBJ2-7, with D perhaps TRBD1 (5 bases). The CDR3 is 11 residues long. V lost 2 bases, J lost 4 bases, and 6 bases lay in between. CDR1 and CDR2 from the germline V gene are SQVTM and ANQGSEA. The CDR3 DNA reads TGCAGCGTTGAATCAGGGTACGAGCAGTACTTC. It specifies CSVESGYEQYF.

The V and J genes are TRBV11-2 and TRBJ1-1; no firm D call. The CDR3 is made up of 15 amino acids. The V end was cut by 5 bases, the J end by 0 bases, with 13 bases between. In germline, CDR1 is SGHAT, CDR2 FQNNGV. The CDR3 here is CASSPPGTLNTEAFF. CDR3 nucleotides: TGTGCCAGCAGCCCGCCGGGCACCTTGAACACTGAAGCTTTCTTT.

This clone was observed once. The V gene is TRBV9, the J gene TRBJ2-7; D not certain. Trimming left V 0 bases short and J 0 bases short, with 16 bases between. Germline V lookup: CDR1 SGDLS, CDR2 YYNGEE. This CDR3 is built from 17 residues. The CDR3 reads CASSVDLPGVVSYEQYF. CDR3 nucleotides: TGTGCCAGCAGCGTAGATCTGCCCGGTGTTGTCTCCTACGAGCAGTACTTC. The full variable domain, rest sourced from reference TRBV9 and TRBJ2-7, is DSGVTQTPKHLITATGQRVTLRCSPRSGDLSVYWYQQSLDQGLQFLIQYYNGEERAKGNILERFSAQQFPDLHSELNLSSLELGDSALYFCASSVDLPGVVSYEQYFGPGTRLTVT.

The chain joins TRBV18 to TRBJ2-5, with 8 bases aligning to TRBD2. J lost 1 base, V lost 7 bases, and 2 bases had no gene match. CDR1 is KGHSH and CDR2 is LQKENI in the germline V gene. CDR3 length equals 13 residues. CDR3 in amino acids: CASCSGGQETQYF. Here the CDR3 DNA reads TGTGCCAGCTGCAGCGGGGGCCAAGAGACCCAGTACTTC.

The chain carries TRBV30 and TRBJ2-7, with 10 bases that match TRBD1. J gave up 2 bases and V 3 bases, and 7 bases lay outside the gene matches. The CDR3 has 15 residues. Germline V gene sequence: CDR1 GTSNPN, CDR2 SVGIG (reference sequence). The CDR3 here is CAWSGRQGATYEQYF. CDR3 DNA sequence: TGTGCCTGGAGCGGGCGACAGGGGGCGACCTACGAGCAGTACTTC.

This chain links TRBV29-1 with TRBJ1-1; maybe TRBD1 (5 bases). CDR1 is SQVTM, CDR2 ANQGSEA, per germline. The ends were cut back, 3 bases at V and 4 bases at J, with 6 bases in the middle. This CDR3 contains 11 residues. CDR3 in amino acids: CSVDRATEAFF. The DNA for the CDR3 is TGCAGCGTTGACAGGGCCACTGAAGCTTTCTTT.

The chain joins TRBV6-6 to TRBJ2-2; 9 bases match TRBD2. This CDR3 is 16 amino acids long. J lost 5 bases, V lost 5 bases, and 9 bases had no gene match. Germline CDR1 MNHNY, CDR2 SVGAGI (reference sequence). This CDR3 reads CASSTIGGGATGELFF. Written as DNA, the CDR3 is TGTGCCAGCAGTACCATAGGCGGGGGGGCTACCGGGGAGCTGTTTTTT.

The V gene is TRBV7-2, the J gene TRBJ2-5; D possibly uses TRBD1 or TRBD2 (5 bases each). V lost 5 bases to trimming and J lost 1 base, with 14 bases between them. CDR1 SGHTA and CDR2 FQGNSA come from the germline V gene. The CDR3 has 15 amino acids. The CDR3 protein is CASSLRRDRQETQYF. CDR3 sequence (DNA): TGTGCCAGCAGCCTGCGCCGGGACCGCCAAGAGACCCAGTACTTC.

The chain uses TRBV19 and TRBJ1-2; 7 bases are shared with TRBD1. Trimming at V came to 8 bases and at J to 2 bases, leaving 8 bases not matched to a gene. Per the germline V gene, CDR1 is LNHDA and CDR2 is SQIVND (reference sequence). CDR3 length: 14 residues. The CDR3 protein is CASAGTADNYGYTF. The CDR3 DNA is TGTGCCAGTGCCGGGACAGCAGACAACTATGGCTACACCTTC.

This chain connects TRBV30 to TRBJ1-1; TRBD1 aligns across 7 bases. Per germline, CDR1 GTSNPN and CDR2 SVGIG (reference sequence). CDR3 size: 13 residues. Trimming took 8 bases from V and 12 from J; bases not matched to a gene: 18. The CDR3 spells CARKPGRQGITFF. DNA of the CDR3: TGTGCCAGGAAACCAGGTAGACAGGGAATAACTTTCTTT.

The rearrangement joins TRBV4-2 to TRBJ1-1; D not resolved. Trimming cost V 4 bases and J 2 bases, with 8 bases left between them. Germline CDR1 LGHNA, CDR2 YNFKEQ. The CDR3 has 13 residues. CDR3 nucleotides: TGTGCCAGCAGCCGACCTGTAAACACTGAAGCTTTCTTT. Translating gives CASSRPVNTEAFF.

The chain is built from TRBV5-6 and TRBJ1-2, with 7 nucleotides matching TRBD1. This CDR3 spans 14 amino acids. CDR1 is SGHDT and CDR2 is YYEEEE in the germline V gene. The J segment lost 2 bases and the V segment lost 2 bases, leaving 3 bases of the junction unmatched. This chain's CDR3 is CASSFLGQNYGYTF. The CDR3 nucleotides read TGTGCCAGCAGCTTTCTGGGACAGAACTATGGCTACACCTTC.